This entry lists 24 T cell receptor beta chains sequenced from one sample in a study of cytomegalovirus exposure and HLA in healthy donors. Amplification used 60 Vbeta primers and 13 Jbeta primers. Method: immunoSEQ multiplex PCR; TCRdb's copy keeps in-frame clones and lacks some. In the table there are tens of thousands of clones, about four fifths of which are singletons. Sequenced: PBMCs. These TCRs come from a woman under 30 in good health and CMV-seronegative.

The genes are TRBV28 and TRBJ2-7, with D possibly matching TRBD2 (7 bases). The V gene lost 8 bases and the J gene lost 7 bases, with 18 bases spanning the gap. The CDR3 runs 13 residues. Germline V lookup: CDR1 MDHEN, CDR2 SYDVKM. The CDR3 coding sequence is TGTGCCAGCGTGAGCCGGGGGGCAAGGGAGCAGTACTTC. It translates to CASVSRGAREQYF.

In its sample, this clone was seen once. The V call is TRBV7-2, the J call TRBJ2-1; TRBD1 agrees at 8 bases. CDR1 is SGHTA, CDR2 FQGNSA, per germline. Unmatched junction bases numbered 1, after V lost 3 bases and J lost 6 bases. The CDR3 is 13 residues long. The CDR3 is CASSFGTGNEQFF. The CDR3 DNA reads TGTGCCAGCAGCTTTGGGACAGGCAATGAGCAGTTCTTC.

V and J are TRBV6-1 and TRBJ2-2; 8 positions agree with TRBD1. This CDR3 contains 13 residues. Germline loops: CDR1 MNHNS, CDR2 SASEGT. Trimming removed 8 bases from V and 5 bases from J; junction bases left unmatched: 4. In nucleotides, the CDR3 is TGTGCCAGCCAACGGGACAGGACCGGGGAGCTGTTTTTT. Translating it yields CASQRDRTGELFF.

The V gene is TRBV7-6, the J gene TRBJ2-5, with 8 bases that match TRBD2. V dropped 5 bases and J dropped 11; count of bases not matched to a gene: 16. Germline lookup yields CDR1 SGHVS and CDR2 FNYEAQ. The CDR3 length is 15 residues. DNA of the CDR3: TGTGCCAGCAGCCCCGCCCCCGGGAGGGCGAAGGAGCAGTACTTC. Translation gives CASSPAPGRAKEQYF.

The genes are TRBV7-6 and TRBJ2-2; 9 bases line up with TRBD2. V shed 2 bases, J shed 6 bases, and the junction held 13 bases outside the gene matches. CDR1 SGHVS and CDR2 FNYEAQ come from the germline V gene. The CDR3 loop spans 18 amino acids. Written as DNA, the CDR3 is TGTGCCAGCAGCTTAAGTAGCGGGAGTATTTTGCCGGCCGGGGAGCTGTTTTTT. Protein sequence: CASSLSSGSILPAGELFF. Based on the CDR3 plus reference TRBV7-6 and TRBJ2-2, the full variable domain is GAGVSQSPRYKVTKRGQDVALRCDPISGHVSLYWYRQALGQGPEFLTYFNYEAQQDKSGLPNDRFSAERPEGSISTLTIQRTEQRDSAMYRCASSLSSGSILPAGELFFGEGSRLTVL.

The chain recombines TRBV30 with TRBJ1-3; D may be TRBD1 (5 bases). Germline V CDR1 and CDR2: GTSNPN, SVGIG (reference sequence). The length of the CDR3 is 13 residues. The ends were cut back, 0 bases at V and 2 bases at J, with 5 bases in the middle. The DNA for the CDR3 is TGTGCCTGGAGTGTACAGGCTGGAAACACCATATATTTT. Amino acids: CAWSVQAGNTIYF.

The DNA for the CDR3 is TGCGCCAGCAGCTTGGAACCAGATGTGAACACTGAAGCTTTCTTT. Translating it yields CASSLEPDVNTEAFF. The genes are TRBV5-1 and TRBJ1-1; D is undetermined. The CDR3 runs 15 residues. Germline-derived CDR1 and CDR2 are SGHRS and YFSETQ. With 0 bases removed from V and 0 bases from J, the gap between germline ends came to 9 bases.

V and J are TRBV4-1 and TRBJ2-1, with 7 bases aligning to TRBD1. This CDR3 contains 16 residues. The V and J ends lost 0 bases and 9 bases, in that order; junction bases with no gene match: 11. CDR1 is MGHRA and CDR2 is YSYEKL in the germline V gene. The CDR3 DNA follows: TGCGCCAGCAGCCAAGAGCTACAGGGGCGTCTCGGTGAGCAGTTCTTC. Translating gives CASSQELQGRLGEQFF.

The rearrangement joins TRBV18 to TRBJ2-7, with D perhaps matching TRBD1 (5 bases). This CDR3 has 15 residues. The V end was cut by 4 bases, the J end by 4 bases, with 17 bases between. From germline, CDR1 is KGHSH and CDR2 LQKENI. The CDR3 sequence is CASSREGADEYEQYF. The DNA for the CDR3 is TGTGCCAGCTCACGGGAAGGGGCGGATGAATACGAGCAGTACTTC. Drawing the rest from reference TRBV18 and TRBJ2-7, the complete variable domain is NAGVMQNPRHLVRRRGQEARLRCSPMKGHSHVYWYRQLPEEGLKFMVYLQKENIIDESGMPKERFSAEFPKEGPSILRIQQVVRGDSAAYFCASSREGADEYEQYFGPGTRLTVT.

This clone was observed once. V is TRBV28 and J is TRBJ1-2; a possible D gene is TRBD1 (5 bases). Trimming cost V 6 bases and J 5 bases, with 19 bases left between them. Germline V gene lookup returns CDR1 MDHEN and CDR2 SYDVKM. The CDR3 spans 15 residues. The chain's CDR3 is CASSIAGQARYGYTF. The CDR3 DNA reads TGTGCCAGCAGCATCGCGGGGCAAGCTAGGTATGGCTACACCTTC.

V and J are TRBV5-1 and TRBJ2-1; TRBD2 matches 11 bases. The CDR3 is 15 amino acids. Trimming at V came to 7 bases and at J to 7 bases, leaving 10 bases not matched to a gene. CDR1 is SGHRS, CDR2 YFSETQ, per germline. This chain's CDR3 is CASSELAGVGNEQFF. The CDR3 DNA sequence: TGCGCCAGCTCGGAACTAGCGGGAGTAGGGAATGAGCAGTTCTTC.

J is TRBJ2-2 and V is TRBV18; 13 nucleotides match TRBD2. The CDR3 consists of 16 residues. CDR1 KGHSH and CDR2 LQKENI come from the germline V gene. V lost 3 bases to trimming and J lost 7 bases; unmatched junction nucleotides: 5. CDR3 bases: TGTGCCAGCTCACCCGGACTAGCGGGAGTTGGCGGGGAGCTGTTTTTT. This gives the protein CASSPGLAGVGGELFF.

A single count supports this clone. The gene calls are TRBV7-3 and TRBJ2-1; 8 positions agree with TRBD1. J lost 10 bases, V lost 5 bases, and 22 bases had no gene match. The CDR3 contains 18 residues. The germline V gene encodes CDR1 SGHTA and CDR2 FQGTGA. The CDR3 region is CASSPKGVGTGAPREQFF. The CDR3 nucleotides read TGTGCCAGCAGCCCTAAGGGGGTCGGGACAGGAGCTCCGAGGGAGCAGTTCTTC.

The chain employs TRBV4-2 and TRBJ1-4; D is uncertain. Deletions cut 4 bases from V and 0 bases from J, with 12 bases between. CDR1 LGHNA and CDR2 YNFKEQ come from the germline V gene. This CDR3 has 16 amino acids. As DNA, the CDR3 is TGTGCCAGCAGCCGCCGACCCGGGACAACTAATGAAAAACTGTTTTTT. Amino acids: CASSRRPGTTNEKLFF.

The V call is TRBV4-1, the J call TRBJ1-1, with 8 nucleotides matching TRBD1. The V gene end was trimmed by 2 bases and the J gene end by 5 bases; junction bases not matched to a gene: 1. In germline, CDR1 is MGHRA, CDR2 YSYEKL. The CDR3 is made up of 13 amino acids. CDR3 DNA sequence: TGCGCCAGCAGCCAACGGACAGGGACTGAAGCTTTCTTT. It specifies CASSQRTGTEAFF.

This chain connects TRBV4-1 to TRBJ2-2, with 10 bases that match TRBD2. The CDR3 has 15 residues. Germline trimming cut 4 bases from V and 7 bases from J; bases unmatched to any gene: 6. The germline V gene has CDR1 MGHRA and CDR2 YSYEKL. CDR3 sequence reads: CASSPLAGGGGELFF. The CDR3 DNA follows: TGCGCCAGCAGCCCCTTAGCGGGAGGAGGCGGGGAGCTGTTTTTT.

V usage is TRBV28 and J usage is TRBJ1-2; 7 positions agree with TRBD1. Germline V lookup: CDR1 MDHEN, CDR2 SYDVKM. The junction had 2 bases not matched to a gene; V was cut back by 2 bases and J by 8 bases. The CDR3 totals 12 residues. DNA for the CDR3: TGTGCCAGCAGTTTAACAGGGGTGGGCTACACCTTC. As protein: CASSLTGVGYTF.

About this clone itself: At one end, the junction sequence differs from germline, possibly due to a read error. The genes are TRBV29-1 and TRBJ2-6; 8 nucleotides align to TRBD1. CDR3 size: 17 residues. Per the germline V gene, CDR1 is SQVTM and CDR2 is ANQGSEA. The CDR3: CSVEFGAGGAGANGLTF. The CDR3 DNA is TGCAGCGTTGAGTTCGGGGCAGGGGGCGCTGGGGCCAACGGCCTGACTTTC.

This chain joins TRBV30 and TRBJ2-7; 10 bases align to TRBD2. Germline loops: CDR1 GTSNPN, CDR2 SVGIG (reference sequence). The CDR3 has 13 amino acids. V lost 3 bases, J lost 4 bases, and 3 bases stayed unmatched. CDR3 coding DNA: TGTGCCTGGAGGATTAGCGGGAGGTACGAGCAGTACTTC. This translates into CAWRISGRYEQYF.

This sequence joins TRBV28 and TRBJ2-7; weak D call: TRBD1 (6 bases). Germline values: CDR1 MDHEN, CDR2 SYDVKM. V lost 3 bases to trimming and J lost 6 bases, with 9 bases between them. The CDR3 contains 12 residues. The CDR3 DNA reads as TGTGCCAGCAGTTTTATCAGGGGCGAGCAGTACTTC. Translating gives CASSFIRGEQYF.

V is TRBV27 and J is TRBJ1-5, with a tentative D call TRBD1 (5 bases). This CDR3 comprises 14 residues. V dropped 10 bases and J dropped 9 bases, with 22 bases sitting between them. The V gene's germline CDR1 is MNHEY and CDR2 SMNVEV (reference sequence). The CDR3 sequence: CATKARAQRGPQHF. The CDR3 coding sequence is TGTGCCACCAAGGCCAGGGCCCAGCGAGGGCCCCAGCATTTT.

This chain links TRBV21-1 with TRBJ2-2; TRBD1, the table's D call, lacks a check against the DNA. TRBV21-1 is flagged as a pseudogene. This CDR3 comprises 15 residues. The CDR3 is CASYLTGVDTGELFF. CDR3 nucleotide sequence: TGTGCCAGCTACCTGACAGGTGTCGACACCGGGGAGCTGTTTTTT.

The chain links TRBV15 to TRBJ1-5; 8 bases line up with TRBD1. The CDR3 sequence is 15 residues long. V lost 4 bases to trimming and J lost 8 bases; unmatched junction nucleotides: 10. Germline loops: CDR1 LNHNV, CDR2 YYDKDF (reference sequence). CDR3 in amino acids: CATSTLTGDSEPQHF. The CDR3 coding sequence is TGTGCCACCAGCACCCTGACAGGGGATTCGGAGCCCCAGCATTTT.

The rearrangement joins TRBV27 to TRBJ1-1, with 7 bases identical to TRBD1. Per the germline V gene, CDR1 is MNHEY and CDR2 is SMNVEV (reference sequence). This CDR3 spans 13 amino acids. Trimming took 6 bases from V and 7 from J; bases not matched to a gene: 8. The DNA for the CDR3 is TGTGCCAGCAGCATACAGGGGAGAGGTGAAGCTTTCTTT. It translates to CASSIQGRGEAFF.